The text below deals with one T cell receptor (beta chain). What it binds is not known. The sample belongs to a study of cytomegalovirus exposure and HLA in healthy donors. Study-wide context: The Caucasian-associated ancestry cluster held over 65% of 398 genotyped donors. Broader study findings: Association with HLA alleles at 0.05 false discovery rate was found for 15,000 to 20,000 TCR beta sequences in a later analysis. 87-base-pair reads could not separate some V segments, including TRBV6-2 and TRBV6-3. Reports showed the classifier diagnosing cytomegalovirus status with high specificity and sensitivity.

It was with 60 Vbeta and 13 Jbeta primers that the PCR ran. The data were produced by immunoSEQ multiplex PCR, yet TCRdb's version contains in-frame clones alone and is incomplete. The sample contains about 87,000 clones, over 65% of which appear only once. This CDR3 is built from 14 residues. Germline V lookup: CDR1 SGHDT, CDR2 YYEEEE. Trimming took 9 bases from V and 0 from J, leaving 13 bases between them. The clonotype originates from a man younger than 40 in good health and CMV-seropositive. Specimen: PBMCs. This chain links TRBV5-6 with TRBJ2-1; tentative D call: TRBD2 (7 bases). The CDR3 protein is CATRGGSSYNEQFF. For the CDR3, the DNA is TGTGCCACGAGGGGGGGGAGCTCCTACAATGAGCAGTTCTTC.